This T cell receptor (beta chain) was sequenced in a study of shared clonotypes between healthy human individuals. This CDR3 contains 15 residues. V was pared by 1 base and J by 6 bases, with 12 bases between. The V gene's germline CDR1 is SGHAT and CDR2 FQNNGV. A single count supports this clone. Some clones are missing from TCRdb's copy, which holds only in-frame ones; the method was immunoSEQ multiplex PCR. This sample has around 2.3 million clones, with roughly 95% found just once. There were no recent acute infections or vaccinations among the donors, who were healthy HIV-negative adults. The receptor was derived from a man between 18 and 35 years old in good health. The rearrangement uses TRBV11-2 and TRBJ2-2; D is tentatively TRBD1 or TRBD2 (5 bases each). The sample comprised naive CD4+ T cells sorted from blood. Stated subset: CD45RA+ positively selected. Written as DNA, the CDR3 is TGTGCCAGCAGCTTAGGCGGGCAGGGCGCCGGGGAGCTGTTTTTT. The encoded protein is CASSLGGQGAGELFF.